A selection of T cell receptor beta chains follows, all from one sample in a study of cytomegalovirus exposure and HLA in healthy donors. Sequenced by immunoSEQ multiplex PCR; TCRdb stores in-frame clones only, minus some. The sample yields some 200,000 clones, 75% to 90% seen once. Sequencing was performed on PBMCs. The source is a man aged 35-49 years in good health and CMV-seropositive. Both conserved end residues are part of each CDR3. D genes are given only for firm matches.

v_call: TRBV27
cdr3_length: 13
j_call: TRBJ1-2
d_call: -
cdr3_nt: TGTGCCAGCAGTTTACGTCCTCACTATGGCTACACCTTC
cdr3_aa: CASSLRPHYGYTF

v_call: TRBV5-1
cdr3_length: 15
j_call: TRBJ1-6
d_call: -
cdr3_nt: TGCGCCAGCAGCTCCTACGGTGGTGTAAATTCACCCCTCCACTTT
cdr3_aa: CASSSYGGVNSPLHF

v_call: TRBV9
cdr3_length: 17
j_call: TRBJ2-3
d_call: TRBD2
cdr3_nt: TGTGCCAGCAGCCTAGGGGCTAGCGGGGTTCAGACAGATACGCAGTATTTT
cdr3_aa: CASSLGASGVQTDTQYF

v_call: TRBV5-4
cdr3_length: 15
j_call: TRBJ2-1
d_call: TRBD2
cdr3_nt: TGTGCCAGCAGCCCCCCTCTAGCGGGGACCAATGAGCAGTTCTTC
cdr3_aa: CASSPPLAGTNEQFF

v_call: TRBV6-5
cdr3_length: 15
j_call: TRBJ1-2
d_call: TRBD1
cdr3_nt: TGTGCCAGCAGGCCCCGGGACAGGTCTAACTATGGCTACACCTTC
cdr3_aa: CASRPRDRSNYGYTF

v_call: TRBV5-1
cdr3_length: 15
j_call: TRBJ2-1
d_call: -
cdr3_nt: TGCGCCAGCAGCGCAGAAGCGGGCTCCTACAATGAGCAGTTCTTC
cdr3_aa: CASSAEAGSYNEQFF

v_call: TRBV5-4
cdr3_length: 12
j_call: TRBJ2-1
d_call: TRBD1
cdr3_nt: TGTGCCAGCTCGGACAGGGTCAATGAGCAGTTCTTC
cdr3_aa: CASSDRVNEQFF

v_call: TRBV19
cdr3_length: 13
j_call: TRBJ2-7
d_call: TRBD1
cdr3_nt: TGTGCCAGTAGTAGGGACAGTTTCTACGAGCAGTACTTC
cdr3_aa: CASSRDSFYEQYF

v_call: TRBV4-3
cdr3_length: 16
j_call: TRBJ2-5
d_call: TRBD2
cdr3_nt: TGCGCCAGCAGCCAAGTCGTCGCGGGGGGGCCGGGGACCCAGTACTTC
cdr3_aa: CASSQVVAGGPGTQYF

v_call: TRBV7-7
cdr3_length: 13
j_call: TRBJ2-5
d_call: -
cdr3_nt: TGTGCTAGCAGCTCATCGCTCGGAGAGACCCAGTACTTC
cdr3_aa: CASSSSLGETQYF

v_call: TRBV6-1
cdr3_length: 15
j_call: TRBJ2-7
d_call: TRBD2
cdr3_nt: TGTGCCAGCAGTGCCCTGGGAGGGGTAGCCTACGAGCAGTACTTC
cdr3_aa: CASSALGGVAYEQYF

v_call: TRBV11-3
cdr3_length: 12
j_call: TRBJ2-7
d_call: -
cdr3_nt: TGTGCCAGCAGCTTAGATCGTTACGAGCAGTACTTC
cdr3_aa: CASSLDRYEQYF